The text below deals with one T cell receptor (beta chain). Its matching antigen is unknown. The sample originates from a study of cytomegalovirus exposure and HLA in healthy donors. Across the whole study: From HLA-typed donors, an early data release held about 85 million unique TCRs. The study, taken as a whole, reports: Most TCR sequences were rare, but some public TCRs occurred in many donors. As was reported, the classifier diagnosed cytomegalovirus status with high specificity and sensitivity.

At sampling all donors were nominally healthy, likely with unrecorded immune exposures. The PCR contained 60 Vbeta and 13 Jbeta primers. Libraries were prepared by immunoSEQ multiplex PCR; TCRdb keeps only in-frame clonotypes and omits some of them. The top ten clones hold 2% to 3% of a sample with 150,000 to 200,000 clones, more than 60% of them seen once. Germline values: CDR1 LNHDA, CDR2 SQIVND (reference sequence). The CDR3 is 14 amino acids. The V and J ends lost 0 bases and 6 bases respectively, with 11 bases between them. V usage is TRBV19 and J usage is TRBJ1-1; a weak D match, TRBD1 (5 bases). Sequenced material: PBMCs. This clonotype was sampled from a human donor in good health. The CDR3 loop is CASSIERGSSEAFF. The CDR3 region has the DNA TGTGCCAGTAGTATAGAGCGGGGCTCATCTGAAGCTTTCTTT.